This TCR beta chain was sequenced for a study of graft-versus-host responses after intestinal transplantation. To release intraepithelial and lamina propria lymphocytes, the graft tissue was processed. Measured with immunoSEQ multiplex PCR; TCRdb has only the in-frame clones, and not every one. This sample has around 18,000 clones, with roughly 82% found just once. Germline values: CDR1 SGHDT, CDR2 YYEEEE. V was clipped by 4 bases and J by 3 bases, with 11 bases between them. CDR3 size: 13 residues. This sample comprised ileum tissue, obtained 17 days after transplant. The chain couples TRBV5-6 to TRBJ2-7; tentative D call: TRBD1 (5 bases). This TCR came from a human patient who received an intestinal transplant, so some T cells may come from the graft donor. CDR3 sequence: CASSPPQGYEQYF. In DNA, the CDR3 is TGTGCCAGCAGCCCCCCCCAGGGCTACGAGCAGTACTTC.